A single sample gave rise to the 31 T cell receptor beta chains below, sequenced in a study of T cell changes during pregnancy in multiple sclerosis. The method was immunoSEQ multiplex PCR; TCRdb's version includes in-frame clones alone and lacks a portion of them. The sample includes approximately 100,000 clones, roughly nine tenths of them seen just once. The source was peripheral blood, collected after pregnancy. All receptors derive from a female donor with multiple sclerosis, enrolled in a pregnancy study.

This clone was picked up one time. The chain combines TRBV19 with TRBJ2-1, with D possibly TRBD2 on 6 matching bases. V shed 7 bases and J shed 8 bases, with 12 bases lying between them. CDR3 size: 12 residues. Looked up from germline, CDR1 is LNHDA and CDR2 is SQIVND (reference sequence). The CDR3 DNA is TGTGCCAGTAATGGGGACTGGGATGAGCAGTTCTTC. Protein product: CASNGDWDEQFF.

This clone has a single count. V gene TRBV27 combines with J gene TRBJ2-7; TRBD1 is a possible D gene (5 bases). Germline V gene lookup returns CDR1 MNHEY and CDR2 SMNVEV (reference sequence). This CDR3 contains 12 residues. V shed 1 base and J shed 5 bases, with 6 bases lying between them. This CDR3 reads CASSLWGDEQYF. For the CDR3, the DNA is TGTGCCAGCAGTTTATGGGGCGACGAGCAGTACTTC.

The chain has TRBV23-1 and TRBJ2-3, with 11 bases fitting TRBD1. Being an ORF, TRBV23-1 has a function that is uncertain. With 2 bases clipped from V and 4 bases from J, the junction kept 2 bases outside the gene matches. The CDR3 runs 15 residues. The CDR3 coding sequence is TGCGCCAGCAGTCAAAGGACAGGGGGCTCAGATACGCAGTATTTT. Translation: CASSQRTGGSDTQYF.

CDR3 loop: CASSLGTGAKNIQYF. CDR3 nucleotides: TGTGCCAGCAGTTTAGGGACAGGGGCCAAAAACATTCAGTACTTC. This sequence joins TRBV27 and TRBJ2-4; TRBD1 matches at 9 bases. CDR3 length equals 15 residues. Germline CDR1 and CDR2: MNHEY and SMNVEV (reference sequence). V dropped 2 bases and J dropped 1; count of bases not matched to a gene: 0.

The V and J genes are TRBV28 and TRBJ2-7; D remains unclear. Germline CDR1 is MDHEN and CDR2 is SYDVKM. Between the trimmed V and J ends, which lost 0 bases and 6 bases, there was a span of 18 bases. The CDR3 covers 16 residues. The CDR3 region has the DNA TGTGCCAGCAGTTTATGGGGCCCCCTGGTTATCTCCGAGCAGTACTTC. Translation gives CASSLWGPLVISEQYF.

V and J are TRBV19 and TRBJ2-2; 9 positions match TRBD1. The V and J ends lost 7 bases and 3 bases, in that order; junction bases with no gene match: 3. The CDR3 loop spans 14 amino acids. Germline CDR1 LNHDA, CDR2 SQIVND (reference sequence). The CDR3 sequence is CASTGDRDTGELFF. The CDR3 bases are TGTGCCAGTACGGGGGACAGGGACACCGGGGAGCTGTTTTTT.

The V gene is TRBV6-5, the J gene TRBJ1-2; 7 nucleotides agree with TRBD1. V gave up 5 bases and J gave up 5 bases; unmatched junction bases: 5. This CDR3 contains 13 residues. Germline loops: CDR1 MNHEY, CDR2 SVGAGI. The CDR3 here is CASSQTGRYGYTF. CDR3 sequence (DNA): TGTGCCAGCAGTCAGACAGGGAGGTATGGCTACACCTTC.

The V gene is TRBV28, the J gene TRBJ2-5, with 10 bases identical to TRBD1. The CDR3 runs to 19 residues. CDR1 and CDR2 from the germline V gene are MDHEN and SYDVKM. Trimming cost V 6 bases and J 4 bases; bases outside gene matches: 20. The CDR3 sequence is CASSPLGTGEISSIETQYF. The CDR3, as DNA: TGTGCCAGCAGCCCACTCGGGACAGGGGAAATTTCAAGTATAGAGACCCAGTACTTC.

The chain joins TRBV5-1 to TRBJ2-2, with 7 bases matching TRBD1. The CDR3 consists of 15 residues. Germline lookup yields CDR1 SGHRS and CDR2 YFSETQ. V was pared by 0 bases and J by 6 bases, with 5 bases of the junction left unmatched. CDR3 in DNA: TGCGCCAGCAGCTTGGGAGACAGGGAACCCGGGGAGCTGTTTTTT. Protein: CASSLGDREPGELFF.

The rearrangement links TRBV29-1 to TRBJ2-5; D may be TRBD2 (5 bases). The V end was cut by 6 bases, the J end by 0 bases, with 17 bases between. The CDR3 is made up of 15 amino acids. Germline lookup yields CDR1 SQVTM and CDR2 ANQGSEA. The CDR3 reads CSVLDRTWYQETQYF. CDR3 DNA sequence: TGCAGCGTGCTAGATCGGACTTGGTACCAAGAGACCCAGTACTTC.

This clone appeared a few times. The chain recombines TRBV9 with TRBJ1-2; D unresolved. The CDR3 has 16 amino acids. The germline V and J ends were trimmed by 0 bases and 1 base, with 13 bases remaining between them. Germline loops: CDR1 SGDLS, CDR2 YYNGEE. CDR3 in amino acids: CASSVALTMGNYGYTF. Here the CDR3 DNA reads TGTGCCAGCAGCGTAGCACTGACAATGGGTAACTATGGCTACACCTTC.

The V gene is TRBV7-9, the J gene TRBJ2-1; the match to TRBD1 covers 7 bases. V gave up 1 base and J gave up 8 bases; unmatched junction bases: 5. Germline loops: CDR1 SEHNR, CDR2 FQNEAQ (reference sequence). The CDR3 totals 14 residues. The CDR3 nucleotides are TGTGCCAGCAGCTTAGACTACAGGGGCCATGAGCAGTTCTTC. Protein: CASSLDYRGHEQFF.

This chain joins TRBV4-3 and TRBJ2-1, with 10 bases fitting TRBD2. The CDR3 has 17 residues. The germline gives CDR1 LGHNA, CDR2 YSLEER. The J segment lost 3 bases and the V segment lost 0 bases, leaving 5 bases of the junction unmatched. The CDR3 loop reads CASSQEPSGGNYNEQFF. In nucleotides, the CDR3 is TGCGCCAGCAGCCAAGAGCCTAGCGGGGGCAACTACAATGAGCAGTTCTTC.

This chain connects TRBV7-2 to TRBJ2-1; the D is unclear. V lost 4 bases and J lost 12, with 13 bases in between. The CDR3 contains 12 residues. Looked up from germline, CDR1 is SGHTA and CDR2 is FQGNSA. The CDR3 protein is CASSSNLGLQFF. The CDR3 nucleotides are TGTGCCAGCAGCTCTAATCTAGGTCTGCAGTTCTTC.

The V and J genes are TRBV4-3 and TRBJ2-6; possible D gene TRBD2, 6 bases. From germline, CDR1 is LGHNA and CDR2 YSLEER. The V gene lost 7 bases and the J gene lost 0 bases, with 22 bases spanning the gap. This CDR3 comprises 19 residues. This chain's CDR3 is CASTPSRGRTHSGANVLTF. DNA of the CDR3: TGCGCCAGCACCCCCTCTCGGGGGAGAACCCACTCTGGGGCCAACGTCCTGACTTTC.

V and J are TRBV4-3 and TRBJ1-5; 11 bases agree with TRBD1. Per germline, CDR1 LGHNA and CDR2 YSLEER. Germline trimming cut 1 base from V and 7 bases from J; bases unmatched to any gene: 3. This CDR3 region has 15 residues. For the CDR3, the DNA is TGCGCCAGCAGCCAAGCATGGACAGGGGGCCAGCCCCAGCATTTT. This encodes CASSQAWTGGQPQHF.

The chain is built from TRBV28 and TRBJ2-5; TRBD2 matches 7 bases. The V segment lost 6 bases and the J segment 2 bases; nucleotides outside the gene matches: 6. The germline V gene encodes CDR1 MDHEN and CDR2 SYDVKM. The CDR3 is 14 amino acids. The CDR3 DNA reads TGTGCCAGCAGCTCCATGGGACTACAAGAGACCCAGTACTTC. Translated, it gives CASSSMGLQETQYF.

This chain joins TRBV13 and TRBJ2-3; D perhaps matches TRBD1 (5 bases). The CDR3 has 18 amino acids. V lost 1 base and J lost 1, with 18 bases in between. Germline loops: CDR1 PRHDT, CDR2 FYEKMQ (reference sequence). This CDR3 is CASSLESMGQVGTDTQYF. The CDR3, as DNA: TGTGCCAGCAGCTTAGAAAGTATGGGGCAAGTTGGCACAGATACGCAGTATTTT.

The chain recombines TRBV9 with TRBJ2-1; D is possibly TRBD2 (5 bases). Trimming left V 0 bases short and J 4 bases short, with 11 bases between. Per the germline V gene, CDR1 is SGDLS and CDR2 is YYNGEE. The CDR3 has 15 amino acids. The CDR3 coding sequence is TGTGCCAGCAGCGTAGTTATGAGCGGTTACAATGAGCAGTTCTTC. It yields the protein CASSVVMSGYNEQFF. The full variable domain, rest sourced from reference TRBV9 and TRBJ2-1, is DSGVTQTPKHLITATGQRVTLRCSPRSGDLSVYWYQQSLDQGLQFLIQYYNGEERAKGNILERFSAQQFPDLHSELNLSSLELGDSALYFCASSVVMSGYNEQFFGPGTRLTVL.

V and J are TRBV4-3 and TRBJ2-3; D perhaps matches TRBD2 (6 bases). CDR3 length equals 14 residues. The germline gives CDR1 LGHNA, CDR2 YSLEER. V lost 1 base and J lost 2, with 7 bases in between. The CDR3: CASSQGTNTDTQYF. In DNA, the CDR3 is TGCGCCAGCAGCCAAGGGACTAACACAGATACGCAGTATTTT.

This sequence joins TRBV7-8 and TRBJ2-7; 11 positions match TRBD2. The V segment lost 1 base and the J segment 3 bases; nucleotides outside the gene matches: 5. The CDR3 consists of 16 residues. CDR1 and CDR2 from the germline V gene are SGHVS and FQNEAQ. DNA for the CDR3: TGTGCCAGCAGCTTAGGAAGTACTAGCGGGAGCTACGAGCAGTACTTC. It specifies CASSLGSTSGSYEQYF.

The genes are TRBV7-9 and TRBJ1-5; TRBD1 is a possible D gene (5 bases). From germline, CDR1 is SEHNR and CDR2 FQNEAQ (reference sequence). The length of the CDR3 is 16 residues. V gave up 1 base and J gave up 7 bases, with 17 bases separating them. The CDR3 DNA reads TGTGCCAGCAGCTTAGGGAGCAGGGATCAGGGACAGCCCCAGCATTTT. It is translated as CASSLGSRDQGQPQHF. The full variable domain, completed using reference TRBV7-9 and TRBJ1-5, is DTGVSQNPRHKITKRGQNVTFRCDPISEHNRLYWYRQTLGQGPEFLTYFQNEAQLEKSRLLSDRFSAERPKGSFSTLEIQRTEQGDSAMYLCASSLGSRDQGQPQHFGDGTRLSIL.

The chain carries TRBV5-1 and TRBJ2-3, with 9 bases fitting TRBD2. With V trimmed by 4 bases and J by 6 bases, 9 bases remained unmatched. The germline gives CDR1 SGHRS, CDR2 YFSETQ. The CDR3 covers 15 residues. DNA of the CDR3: TGCGCCAGCAGCAAGGTGGGCACTAGCGGGGATACGCAGTATTTT. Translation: CASSKVGTSGDTQYF.

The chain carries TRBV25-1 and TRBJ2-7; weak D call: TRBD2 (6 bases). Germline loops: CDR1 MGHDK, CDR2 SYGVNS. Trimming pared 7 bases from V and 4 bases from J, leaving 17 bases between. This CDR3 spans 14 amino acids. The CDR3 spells CASKDGGEFYEQYF. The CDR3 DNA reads TGTGCCAGCAAGGACGGGGGAGAATTTTACGAGCAGTACTTC.

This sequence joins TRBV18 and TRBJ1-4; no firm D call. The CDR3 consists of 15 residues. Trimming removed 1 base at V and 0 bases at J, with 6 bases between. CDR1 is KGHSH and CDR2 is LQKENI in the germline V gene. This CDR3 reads CASSPLGTTNEKLFF. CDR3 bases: TGTGCCAGCTCACCACTCGGTACAACTAATGAAAAACTGTTTTTT.

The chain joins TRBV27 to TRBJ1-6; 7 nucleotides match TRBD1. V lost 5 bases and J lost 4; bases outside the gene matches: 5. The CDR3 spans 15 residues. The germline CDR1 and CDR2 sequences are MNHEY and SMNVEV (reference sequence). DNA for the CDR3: TGTGCCAGCAGTCTCGGGACAGTTTATAATTCACCCCTCCACTTT. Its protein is CASSLGTVYNSPLHF.

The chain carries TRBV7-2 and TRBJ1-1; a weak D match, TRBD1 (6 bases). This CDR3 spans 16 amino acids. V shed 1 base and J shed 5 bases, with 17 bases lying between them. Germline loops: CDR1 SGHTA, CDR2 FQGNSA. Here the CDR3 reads CASSLVIWGRGTEAFF. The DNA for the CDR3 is TGTGCCAGCAGCTTAGTGATATGGGGGCGGGGGACTGAAGCTTTCTTT.

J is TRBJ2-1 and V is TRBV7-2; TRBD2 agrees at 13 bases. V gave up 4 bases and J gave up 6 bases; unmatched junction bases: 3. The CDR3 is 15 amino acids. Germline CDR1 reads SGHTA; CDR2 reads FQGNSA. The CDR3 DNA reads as TGTGCCAGCAGCTCCACTAGCGGGAGGGCCAATGAGCAGTTCTTC. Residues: CASSSTSGRANEQFF. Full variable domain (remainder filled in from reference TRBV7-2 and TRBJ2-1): GAGVSQSPSNKVTEKGKDVELRCDPISGHTALYWYRQSLGQGLEFLIYFQGNSAPDKSGLPSDRFSAERTGGSVSTLTIQRTQQEDSAVYLCASSSTSGRANEQFFGPGTRLTVL.

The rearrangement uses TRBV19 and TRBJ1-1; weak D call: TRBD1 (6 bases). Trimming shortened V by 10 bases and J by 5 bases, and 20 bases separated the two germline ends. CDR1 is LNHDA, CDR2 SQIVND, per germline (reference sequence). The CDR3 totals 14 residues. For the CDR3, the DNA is TGTGCCACCTCTAGTCGAACAGGGATGACTGAAGCTTTCTTT. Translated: CATSSRTGMTEAFF. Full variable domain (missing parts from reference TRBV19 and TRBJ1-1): DGGITQSPKYLFRKEGQNVTLSCEQNLNHDAMYWYRQDPGQGLRLIYYSQIVNDFQKGDIAEGYSVSREKKESFPLTVTSAQKNPTAFYLCATSSRTGMTEAFFGQGTRLTVV.

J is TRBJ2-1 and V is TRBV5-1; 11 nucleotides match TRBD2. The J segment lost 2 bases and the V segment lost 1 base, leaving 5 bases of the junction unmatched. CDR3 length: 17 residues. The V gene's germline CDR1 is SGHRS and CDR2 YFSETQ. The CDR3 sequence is CASSLRASGGTYNEQFF. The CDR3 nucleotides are TGCGCCAGCAGCTTGCGGGCTAGCGGGGGGACCTACAATGAGCAGTTCTTC.

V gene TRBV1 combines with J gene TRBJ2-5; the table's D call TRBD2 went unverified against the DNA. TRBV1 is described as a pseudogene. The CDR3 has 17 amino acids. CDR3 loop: CTSSLFLAEWGRKTQYF. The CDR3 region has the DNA TGCACCAGCAGCTTGTTTCTAGCGGAGTGGGGCAGGAAGACCCAGTACTTC.